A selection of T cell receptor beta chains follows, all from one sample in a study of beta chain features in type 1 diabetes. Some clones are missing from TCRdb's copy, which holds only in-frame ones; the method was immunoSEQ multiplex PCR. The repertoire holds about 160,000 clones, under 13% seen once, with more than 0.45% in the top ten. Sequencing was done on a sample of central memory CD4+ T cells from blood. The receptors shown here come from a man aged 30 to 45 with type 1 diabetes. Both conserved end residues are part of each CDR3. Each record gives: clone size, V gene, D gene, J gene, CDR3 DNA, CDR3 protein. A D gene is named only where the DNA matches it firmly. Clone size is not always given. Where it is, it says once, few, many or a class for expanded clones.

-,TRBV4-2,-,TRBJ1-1,TGTGCCAGCAGCCAAGACGTGACAGGCGCGAACACTGAAGCTTTCTTT,CASSQDVTGANTEAFF
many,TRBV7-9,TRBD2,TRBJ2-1,TGTGCCAGCAGACCCCCCCCGGGACTAGCCTACAATGAGCAGTTCTTC,CASRPPPGLAYNEQFF
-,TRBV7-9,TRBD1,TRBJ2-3,TGTGCCAGCAGCTCCAATGACAGGGCAGATACGCAGTATTTT,CASSSNDRADTQYF
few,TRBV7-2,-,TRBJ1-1,TGTGCCAGCAGATACAGGGCTACTGAAGCTTTCTTT,CASRYRATEAFF
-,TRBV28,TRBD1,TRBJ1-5,TGTGCCAGCAGCAGCCGGGACAGGGTTCAGCCCCAGCATTTT,CASSSRDRVQPQHF
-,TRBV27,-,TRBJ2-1,TGTGCCAGCAGTTTCACAGGGAAAAATGAGCAGTTCTTC,CASSFTGKNEQFF
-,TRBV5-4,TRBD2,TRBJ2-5,TGTGCCAGCAGCAAGAGACTAGCGGGAGTGGTGGAGACCCAGTACTTC,CASSKRLAGVVETQYF
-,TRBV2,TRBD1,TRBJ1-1,TGTGCCAGCGCCGAACAGGGGCCGAACACTGAAGCTTTCTTT,CASAEQGPNTEAFF
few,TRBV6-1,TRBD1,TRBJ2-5,TGTGCCAGCAGTGCCGGGACAGGGAGGACAGAGACCCAGTACTTC,CASSAGTGRTETQYF
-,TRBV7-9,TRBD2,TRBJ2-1,TGTGCCAGCAGCCCCCGGGAGGGCCTAAGTGAGCAGTTCTTC,CASSPREGLSEQFF
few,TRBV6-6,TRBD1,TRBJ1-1,TGTGCCAGCAGTTACGGACAGGGGAGAACTGAAGCTTTCTTT,CASSYGQGRTEAFF
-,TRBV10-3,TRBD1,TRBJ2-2,TGTGCCATCCGGGACAGGGGAGATGTCGGGGAGCTGTTTTTT,CAIRDRGDVGELFF
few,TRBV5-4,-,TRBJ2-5,TGTGCCAGCAGCTTTTCGACAGTTTCAGAGACCCAGTACTTC,CASSFSTVSETQYF
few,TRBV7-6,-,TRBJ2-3,TGTGCCAGCAGCTTAGGGGCGGGACCCACAGATACGCAGTATTTT,CASSLGAGPTDTQYF
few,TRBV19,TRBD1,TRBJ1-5,TGTGCCAGTAGTAGACTTGACAGGGCGGAGAATCAGCCCCAGCATTTT,CASSRLDRAENQPQHF
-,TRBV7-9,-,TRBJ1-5,TGTGCCAGCAGCTTAGGTAGAGATCAGCCCCAGCATTTT,CASSLGRDQPQHF
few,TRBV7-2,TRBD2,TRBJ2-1,TGTGCCAGCAGCTTAGTGGGACTAGCGGGAAATGAGCAGTTCTTC,CASSLVGLAGNEQFF
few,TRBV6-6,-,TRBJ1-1,TGTGCCAGCAGTGGCCAACAGGGAAACACTGAAGCTTTCTTT,CASSGQQGNTEAFF
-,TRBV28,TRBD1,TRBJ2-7,TGTGCCAGCAGTTTATATCCCTCCTGGGACAGGACCGAGCAGTACTTC,CASSLYPSWDRTEQYF
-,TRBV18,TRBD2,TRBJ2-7,TGTGCCAGCTCGTCGACTAGCGGGAGCGAGCAGTACTTC,CASSSTSGSEQYF
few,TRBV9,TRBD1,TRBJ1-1,TGTGCCAGCAGCTATCCGGGACAGTTGAACACTGAAGCTTTCTTT,CASSYPGQLNTEAFF
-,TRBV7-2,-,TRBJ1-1,TGTGCCAGCAGCTGGGGACACCTCAACACTGAAGCTTTCTTT,CASSWGHLNTEAFF
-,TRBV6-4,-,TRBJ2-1,TGTGCCAGCAAGAGGGAGGCGGGTGGCTCCTACAATGAGCAGTTCTTC,CASKREAGGSYNEQFF
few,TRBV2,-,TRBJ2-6,TGTGCCAGCAGGAGGGACTCTGGGGCCAACGTCCTGACTTTC,CASRRDSGANVLTF
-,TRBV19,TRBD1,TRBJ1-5,TGTGCCAGTAGTACCCGGACAGGGGGACAGCCCCAGCATTTT,CASSTRTGGQPQHF
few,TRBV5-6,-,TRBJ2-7,TGTGCCAGCAGCAGAGGACAGTTCTACGAGCAGTACTTC,CASSRGQFYEQYF
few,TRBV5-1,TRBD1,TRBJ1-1,TGCGCCAGCAGCTTGGGAATTACAGGGGGCACTGAAGCTTTCTTT,CASSLGITGGTEAFF
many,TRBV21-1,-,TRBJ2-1,TGTGCCAGCAGCACAGAACTAGCGGGAGAAGACAATGAGCAGTTCTTC,CASSTELAGEDNEQFF
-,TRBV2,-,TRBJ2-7,TGTGCCAGCAGTGATCCGGGGAACTACGAGCAGTACTTC,CASSDPGNYEQYF
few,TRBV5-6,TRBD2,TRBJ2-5,TGTGCCAGCAGAGATAGGACTAGCGGGGAGACCCAGTACTTC,CASRDRTSGETQYF
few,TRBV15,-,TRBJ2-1,TGTGCCACCAGCAGGACGATTCAGGATGAGCAGTTCTTC,CATSRTIQDEQFF
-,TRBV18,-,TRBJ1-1,TGTGCCAGCTCGCTACAGAGGAACACTGAAGCTTTCTTT,CASSLQRNTEAFF
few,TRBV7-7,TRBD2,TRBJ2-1,TGTGCTAGCGGGCCGATGATCTACAATGAGCAGTTCTTC,CASGPMIYNEQFF
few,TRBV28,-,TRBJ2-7,TGTGCCAGCAGTCCGGCGGCACCATCCTACGAGCAGTACTTC,CASSPAAPSYEQYF
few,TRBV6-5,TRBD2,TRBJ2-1,TGTGCCAGCAGATGGGGACTAGCGGGACACAATGAGCAGTTCTTC,CASRWGLAGHNEQFF
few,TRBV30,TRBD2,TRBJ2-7,TGTGCCTGGAATAGCGGGAGTTTTTCGTACGAGCAGTACTTC,CAWNSGSFSYEQYF
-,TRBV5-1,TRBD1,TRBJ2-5,TGCGCCAGCAGCTCCTCCGACAGGGGAGAGACCCAGTACTTC,CASSSSDRGETQYF
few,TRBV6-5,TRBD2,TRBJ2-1,TGTGCCAGCAGTTATCGGGGCGGGAGGAGTTACAATGAGCAGTTCTTC,CASSYRGGRSYNEQFF
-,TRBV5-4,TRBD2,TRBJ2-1,TGTGCCAGCAGCTTGGCCGGTACGGGAGGGCAGAATGAGCAGTTCTTC,CASSLAGTGGQNEQFF
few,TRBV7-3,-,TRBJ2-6,TGTGCCAGCAGCTTTGGACAGATAGATTCTGGGGCCAACGTCCTGACTTTC,CASSFGQIDSGANVLTF
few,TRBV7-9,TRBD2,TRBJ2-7,TGTGCCAGCGTTCTCGGAAGCGGGAGGTCCCACGAGCAGTACTTC,CASVLGSGRSHEQYF
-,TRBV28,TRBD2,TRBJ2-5,TGTGCCAGCAGTTTATCGCGACTAGCGGGTCCTGACTTC,CASSLSRLAGPDF
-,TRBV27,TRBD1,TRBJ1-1,TGTGCCAGCAGTCGCCAGTCTGGGACAGGGGCGATGAACACTGAAGCTTTCTTT,CASSRQSGTGAMNTEAFF
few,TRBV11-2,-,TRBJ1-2,TGTGCCAGCAGCCTACCTGGCAGGGGCAACCATGGCTACACCTTC,CASSLPGRGNHGYTF
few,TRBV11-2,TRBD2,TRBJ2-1,TGTGCCAGCAGCTTAGACCGGACTAGCGTTGAGCAGTTCTTC,CASSLDRTSVEQFF
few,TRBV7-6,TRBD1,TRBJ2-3,TGTGCCAGCAGCTTCACGAACCCGGGACAGGGAGCAGCACAGTATTTT,CASSFTNPGQGAAQYF
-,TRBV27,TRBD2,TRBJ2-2,TGTGCCAGCAGCATTAGCGGGATAGTCCACGGGGAGCTGTTTTTT,CASSISGIVHGELFF
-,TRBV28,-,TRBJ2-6,TGTGCCAGCAGTTTAATCAGGGCCTGGGGGGCCAACGTCCTGACTTTC,CASSLIRAWGANVLTF
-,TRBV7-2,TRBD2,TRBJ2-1,TGTGCCAGCAGCTTAGCCTCCCTAGCGGGAGTGAATGAGCAGTTCTTC,CASSLASLAGVNEQFF
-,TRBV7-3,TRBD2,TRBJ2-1,TGTGCCAGCAGCCCCTCAGCGGGAGCAAACAATGAGCAGTTCTTC,CASSPSAGANNEQFF